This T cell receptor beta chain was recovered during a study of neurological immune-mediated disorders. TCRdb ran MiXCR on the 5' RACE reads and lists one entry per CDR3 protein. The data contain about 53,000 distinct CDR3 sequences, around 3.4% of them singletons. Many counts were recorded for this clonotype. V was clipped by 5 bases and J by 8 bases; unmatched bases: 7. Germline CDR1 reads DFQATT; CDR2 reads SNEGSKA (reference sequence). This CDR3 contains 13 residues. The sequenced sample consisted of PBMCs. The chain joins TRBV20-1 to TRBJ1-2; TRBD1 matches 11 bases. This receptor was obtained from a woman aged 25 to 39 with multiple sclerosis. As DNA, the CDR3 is TGCAGTGCTGCGGACAGGGGGCCGGGGGGCTACACCTTC. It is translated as CSAADRGPGGYTF.